Each of the 3 T cell receptor beta chains below was sequenced from the same sample in a study of cytomegalovirus exposure and HLA in healthy donors. The PCR contained 60 Vbeta and 13 Jbeta primers. Using immunoSEQ multiplex PCR, the repertoire was profiled, and TCRdb retains in-frame clones only, with some absent. The data show some 130,000 clones, 65% to 80% seen once. The specimen was PBMCs. The receptors derive from a human donor in good health.

The rearrangement links TRBV29-1 to TRBJ2-3; D gene ambiguous. The CDR3 length is 11 residues. Germline V gene lookup returns CDR1 SQVTM and CDR2 ANQGSEA. Trimming removed 4 bases from V and 3 bases from J, with 5 bases in between. The CDR3 loop is CSVAPTDTQYF. CDR3 coding DNA: TGCAGCGTTGCCCCAACAGATACGCAGTATTTT.

The V gene is TRBV6-5, the J gene TRBJ2-7; D is undetermined. Germline-derived CDR1 and CDR2 are MNHEY and SVGAGI. This CDR3 comprises 12 residues. Deletions cut 3 bases from V and 6 bases from J, with 9 bases between. Here the CDR3 DNA reads TGTGCCAGCAGTTATAGAGATCGCGAGCAGTACTTC. It codes for CASSYRDREQYF.

The V call is TRBV28, the J call TRBJ2-2; a weak D match, TRBD1 (6 bases). With 10 bases removed from V and 1 base from J, the gap between germline ends came to 13 bases. Germline CDR1 MDHEN, CDR2 SYDVKM. This CDR3 is 14 amino acids long. In DNA, the CDR3 is TGTGCCACCCACAGGGTTGTGAACACCGGGGAGCTGTTTTTT. Protein product: CATHRVVNTGELFF.